These T cell receptor beta chains were read from a single sample in a study of response to subunit inactivated influenza vaccine. Each CDR3 protein gets one entry after TCRdb re-called the RT-PCR reads with MiXCR. The table lists about 520,000 distinct CDR3 sequences, 6.5% to 8% of them singletons. This sample comprised PBMCs from blood, obtained less than 25 months after vaccination. The receptors originated from a man between 45 and 75 years old who received an inactivated influenza vaccine. The CDR3 runs from the conserved cysteine through the conserved F or W. The D gene is left open where the match is weak. Expanded clones get a size class; other rows say once, few or many, or leave the size out.

TRBV12-3/TRBV12-4	TRBJ2-7	many	NA	TGTGCCAGCAGTTCCAGGAGCGAGCAGTACTTC	CASSSRSEQYF
TRBV12-3/TRBV12-4	TRBJ2-3	few	NA	TGTGCCAGCAGGCCGACTAGTTCGGATACGCAGTATTTT	CASRPTSSDTQYF
TRBV20-1	TRBJ2-1	NA	TRBD2	TGCAGTGCTAGCGGGGGGAGCGGGACCTACAATGAGCAGTTCTTC	CSASGGSGTYNEQFF
TRBV7-9	TRBJ1-2	NA	NA	TGTGCCAGCAGCAAAGAGGACAGCAACTATGGCTACACCTTC	CASSKEDSNYGYTF
TRBV4-2	TRBJ2-7	few	NA	TGTGCCAGCAGCCAAGATCTTTACGAGCAGTACTTC	CASSQDLYEQYF
TRBV20-1	TRBJ2-2	many	TRBD2	TGCAGTGCTAGACCTAGCGGGGAGTGGGGCGGGGAGCTGTTTTTT	CSARPSGEWGGELFF
TRBV28	TRBJ2-1	few	NA	TGTGCCAGCAGGATGTCCGAGCGGCAGTTCTTC	CASRMSERQFF
TRBV28	TRBJ2-7	many	NA	TGTGCCAGCAGTTTGGCAACCTACGAGCAGTACTTC	CASSLATYEQYF
TRBV20-1	TRBJ2-4	few	NA	TGCAGTGCTAGGGCGCGGCAGGGGACCAAAAACATTCAGTACTTC	CSARARQGTKNIQYF
TRBV20-1	TRBJ2-5	few	NA	TGCAGTGCTAGAGCTCCGGCCGGGGAGACCCAGTACTTC	CSARAPAGETQYF
TRBV4-2	TRBJ2-1	NA	TRBD2	TGTGCCAGCAGCGAATTAGCGGGAGAGTGGATGTACAATGAGCAGTTCTTC	CASSELAGEWMYNEQFF
TRBV20-1	TRBJ1-6	few	NA	TGCAGTGCTAGAGATCTAGGGCAGGGTGGCGGAAATTCACCCCTCCACTTT	CSARDLGQGGGNSPLHF
TRBV7-3	TRBJ1-1	NA	NA	TGTGCCAGCAGCCCCAGGGTCGGGGCTCTGAACACTGAAGCTTTCTTT	CASSPRVGALNTEAFF
TRBV25-1	TRBJ2-1	many	NA	TGTGCCAGCAGTGAGTGGGGGAGGGACAGCTACAATGAGCAGTTCTTC	CASSEWGRDSYNEQFF
TRBV12-3/TRBV12-4	TRBJ2-7	few	NA	TGTGCCAGCAGTTTATCCCGGGCGGGGCGGCAGTACTTC	CASSLSRAGRQYF
TRBV20-1	TRBJ2-7	many	NA	TGCAGTGCTGCGGACGGATTCGAGCAGTACTTC	CSAADGFEQYF
TRBV5-5	TRBJ2-1	many	NA	TGTGCCAGCAGCCCGGTTGGGGCAGGGGTTTTCAATGAGCAGTTCTTC	CASSPVGAGVFNEQFF
TRBV6-4	TRBJ2-1	many	TRBD2	TGTGCCAGCAGTGACTCCTCCGGACTAGCGGGGGGGCGGTCCTACAATGAGCAGTTCTTC	CASSDSSGLAGGRSYNEQFF
TRBV27	TRBJ2-7	few	NA	TGTGCCAGCAGTCCCGACCCGACAGGAACCTACGAGCAGTACTTC	CASSPDPTGTYEQYF
TRBV3-1	TRBJ2-5	many	NA	TGTGCCAGCAGCCGACCAGGAGGGATTTTGGAGACCCAGTACTTC	CASSRPGGILETQYF
TRBV30	TRBJ2-1	many	NA	TGTGCCTGGAACGCAGGGTCCAATGAGCAGTTCTTC	CAWNAGSNEQFF
TRBV7-2	TRBJ2-1	many	NA	TGTGCCAGCAGCTTCCTAAACACACACTCCTACAATGAGCAGTTCTTC	CASSFLNTHSYNEQFF
TRBV28	TRBJ1-5	NA	NA	TGTGCCAGCAGTTTCGGGGGTTCGTATAGCAATCAGCCCCAGCATTTT	CASSFGGSYSNQPQHF
TRBV29-1	TRBJ2-3	many	NA	TGCAGCGTTCAGCAGGGGGGAGATCGTACGCAGTATTTT	CSVQQGGDRTQYF
TRBV4-3	TRBJ2-3	many	NA	TGCGCCAGCAGCCGGCGGGGATTCAGCACAGATACGCAGTATTTT	CASSRRGFSTDTQYF
TRBV12-3/TRBV12-4	TRBJ1-1	many	TRBD1	TGTGCCAGCAGTTTAGTGGGACAGCGGGCTTTCTTT	CASSLVGQRAFF
TRBV7-9	TRBJ2-1	few	NA	TGTGCCAGCAGCTTACTATGGGCCTCGGGCTACAATGAGCAGTTCTTC	CASSLLWASGYNEQFF
TRBV20-1	TRBJ2-1	many	TRBD2	TGCAGTGCTAGAGACTCTAGCGGGAGGGCCTACAATGAGCAGTTCTTC	CSARDSSGRAYNEQFF
TRBV12-3/TRBV12-4	TRBJ1-5	many	NA	TGTGCCAGCAGTTTTAGGGGTAGCAATCAGCCCCAGCATTTT	CASSFRGSNQPQHF